The 2 T cell receptor beta chains presented below share a single source sample, sequenced in a study of beta chain features in type 1 diabetes. Overall study findings and caveats: All four CD4+ subsets from Type 1 diabetes patients carried moderately but significantly shorter TCRB CDR3s.

These receptors are not linked to any known antigen. The whole isolated RNA underwent reverse transcription, so sequencing captured expressed TCRB transcripts. The data were produced by immunoSEQ multiplex PCR, yet TCRdb's version contains in-frame clones alone and is incomplete. The sample lists about 160,000 clones; roughly 9% were seen once. The specimen was central memory CD4+ T cells from blood. Receptor source: a woman aged 30 to 39 with type 1 diabetes.

The chain employs TRBV7-9 and TRBJ1-3; D gene uncertain. This CDR3 comprises 15 residues. V lost 7 bases and J 3 bases, leaving 16 bases between the germline ends. CDR1 is SEHNR and CDR2 is FQNEAQ in the germline V gene (reference sequence). As DNA, the CDR3 is TGTGCCAGCACCAGACTAGGGTTGGGTGGAAACACCATATATTTT. Encoded protein: CASTRLGLGGNTIYF.

The chain employs TRBV28 and TRBJ2-5; D perhaps matches TRBD1 (5 bases). The V gene's germline CDR1 is MDHEN and CDR2 SYDVKM. CDR3 size: 11 residues. V lost 7 bases to trimming and J lost 4 bases, with 7 bases between them. CDR3 DNA sequence: TGTGCCAGCAATAGGGGAGAGACCCAGTACTTC. Amino acids: CASNRGETQYF.